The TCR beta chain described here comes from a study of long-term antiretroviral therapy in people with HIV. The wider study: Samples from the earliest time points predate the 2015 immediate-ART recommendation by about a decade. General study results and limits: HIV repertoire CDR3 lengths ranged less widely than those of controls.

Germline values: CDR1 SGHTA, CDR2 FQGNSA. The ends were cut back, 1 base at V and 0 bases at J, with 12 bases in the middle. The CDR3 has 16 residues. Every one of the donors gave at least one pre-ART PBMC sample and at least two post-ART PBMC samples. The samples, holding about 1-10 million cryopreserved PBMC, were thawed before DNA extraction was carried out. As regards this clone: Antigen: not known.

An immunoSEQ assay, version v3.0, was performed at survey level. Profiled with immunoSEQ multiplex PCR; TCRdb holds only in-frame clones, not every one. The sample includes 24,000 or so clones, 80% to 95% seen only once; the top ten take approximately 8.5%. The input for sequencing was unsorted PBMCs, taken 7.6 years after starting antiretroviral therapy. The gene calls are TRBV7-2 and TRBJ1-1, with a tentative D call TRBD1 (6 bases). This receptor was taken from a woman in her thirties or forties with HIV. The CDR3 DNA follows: TGTGCCAGCAGCTTAGTAGGGGGGCCGATGAACACTGAAGCTTTCTTT. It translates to CASSLVGGPMNTEAFF.